The rows below give T cell receptor beta chains drawn from one sample of a study of T cell responses to AZD1222 COVID-19 vaccine. Profiled with immunoSEQ multiplex PCR; TCRdb holds only in-frame clones, not every one. The table has around 200,000 clones, 80% to 95% seen once; the top ten hold around 3.8%. This sample comprised peripheral blood, obtained on day 0 of AZD1222 vaccination. Receptors originate from an adult in good health. The CDR3 runs from the conserved cysteine through the conserved F or W. D genes are given only for firm matches. Clone size is given for some rows only: seen once, a few or many times, or a class if the clone is expanded.

>TRBV23-1|TRBJ1-5|NA|NA
TGCGCCAGCAGTCAATTGATTGGAGGGGACCGACACCCCAGCAATCAGCCCCAGCATTTT
CASSQLIGGDRHPSNQPQHF
>TRBV4-1|TRBJ1-2|NA|NA
TGCGCCAGCAGCCGGTCCGCGGGTCCCTCGGATGGCTACACCTTC
CASSRSAGPSDGYTF
>TRBV5-1|TRBJ1-1|NA|once
TGCGCCAGCAGCTTGGCCTGGGATGGCACTGAAGCTTTCTTT
CASSLAWDGTEAFF
>TRBV28|TRBJ1-4|TRBD1|NA
TGTGCCAGCAGCCAGGGACAGGCAAATGAAAAACTGTTTTTT
CASSQGQANEKLFF
>TRBV5-8|TRBJ1-5|TRBD1|NA
TGTGCCAGCAGATCGGGACAGGGGGCGCGGAGCAATCAGCCCCAGCATTTT
CASRSGQGARSNQPQHF
>TRBV4-1|TRBJ2-7|NA|few
TGCGCCAGCAGCCAAGGAGTCCATAACTCCTACGAGCAGTACTTC
CASSQGVHNSYEQYF
>TRBV6-6|TRBJ1-6|NA|NA
TGTGCCAGCAGTCGGTCGTGGACAGTGAGCCCTAATTCACCCCTCCACTTT
CASSRSWTVSPNSPLHF
>TRBV19|TRBJ1-3|NA|NA
TGTGCCAGTAGTGTTGGGGGGGACCTCTCTGGAAACACCATATATTTT
CASSVGGDLSGNTIYF
>TRBV23-1|TRBJ2-3|TRBD1|NA
TGCGCCAGCAGTGCCCGACAGGGAGTTATAGCAGATACGCAGTATTTT
CASSARQGVIADTQYF
>TRBV5-6|TRBJ2-3|NA|NA
TGTGCCAGCAGCCGCAATCAGTGGGTAGATACGCAGTATTTT
CASSRNQWVDTQYF
>TRBV28|TRBJ1-2|NA|NA
TGTGCCAGCAGCCTGGGAGACTATGGCTACACCTTC
CASSLGDYGYTF
>TRBV5-1|TRBJ2-5|NA|NA
TGCGCCAGCAGCTTCGTAGGGGGGGAGACCCAGTACTTC
CASSFVGGETQYF
>TRBV3-1/TRBV3-2|TRBJ1-5|NA|NA
TGTGCCAGCAGCCAAATGGATCAGCCCCAGCATTTT
CASSQMDQPQHF
>TRBV7-8|TRBJ2-7|TRBD2|NA
TGTGCCAGCAGCTCGGGACTAGCGGGGGCTCACGAGCAGTACTTC
CASSSGLAGAHEQYF
>TRBV6-5|TRBJ1-2|NA|NA
TGTGCCAGCAGTTCCTCAGGAAGCGGAAACTATGGCTACACCTTC
CASSSSGSGNYGYTF
>TRBV7-9|TRBJ1-6|NA|NA
TGTGCCAGCAGCTTGGGACACGGATATTCACCCCTCCACTTT
CASSLGHGYSPLHF
>TRBV7-9|TRBJ2-1|TRBD2|NA
TGTGCCAGCAGCTTATTCCCCAGCGGGAGCTCCTACAATGAGCAGTTCTTC
CASSLFPSGSSYNEQFF
>TRBV28|TRBJ1-4|NA|NA
TGTGCCAGCAGTTCCCACCTGGGGGCATCGGTAGTTGCAACTAATGAAAAACTGTTTTTT
CASSSHLGASVVATNEKLFF
>TRBV7-9|TRBJ2-7|NA|NA
TGTGCCAGCAGCTCGTACTACGAGCAGTACTTC
CASSSYYEQYF
>TRBV3-1/TRBV3-2|TRBJ1-2|NA|NA
TGTGCCAGCAGCCAAGATAAGGGCAGGGGAAACTATGGCTACACCTTC
CASSQDKGRGNYGYTF